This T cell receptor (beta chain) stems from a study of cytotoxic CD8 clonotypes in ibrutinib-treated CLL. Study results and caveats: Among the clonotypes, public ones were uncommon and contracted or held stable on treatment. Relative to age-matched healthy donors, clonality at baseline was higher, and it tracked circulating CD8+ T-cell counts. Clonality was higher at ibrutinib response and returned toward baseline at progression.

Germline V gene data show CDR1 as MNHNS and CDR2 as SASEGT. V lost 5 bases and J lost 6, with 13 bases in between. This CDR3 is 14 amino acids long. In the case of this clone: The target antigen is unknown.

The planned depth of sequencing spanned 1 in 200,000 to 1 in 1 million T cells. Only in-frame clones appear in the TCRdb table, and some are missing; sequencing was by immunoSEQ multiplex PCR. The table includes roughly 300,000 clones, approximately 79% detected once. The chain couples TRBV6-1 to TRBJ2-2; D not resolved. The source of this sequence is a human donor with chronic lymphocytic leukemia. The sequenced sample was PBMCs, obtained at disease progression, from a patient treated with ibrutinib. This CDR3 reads CASSLHLQAGELFF. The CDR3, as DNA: TGTGCCAGCAGTCTACACCTCCAGGCCGGGGAGCTGTTTTTT.